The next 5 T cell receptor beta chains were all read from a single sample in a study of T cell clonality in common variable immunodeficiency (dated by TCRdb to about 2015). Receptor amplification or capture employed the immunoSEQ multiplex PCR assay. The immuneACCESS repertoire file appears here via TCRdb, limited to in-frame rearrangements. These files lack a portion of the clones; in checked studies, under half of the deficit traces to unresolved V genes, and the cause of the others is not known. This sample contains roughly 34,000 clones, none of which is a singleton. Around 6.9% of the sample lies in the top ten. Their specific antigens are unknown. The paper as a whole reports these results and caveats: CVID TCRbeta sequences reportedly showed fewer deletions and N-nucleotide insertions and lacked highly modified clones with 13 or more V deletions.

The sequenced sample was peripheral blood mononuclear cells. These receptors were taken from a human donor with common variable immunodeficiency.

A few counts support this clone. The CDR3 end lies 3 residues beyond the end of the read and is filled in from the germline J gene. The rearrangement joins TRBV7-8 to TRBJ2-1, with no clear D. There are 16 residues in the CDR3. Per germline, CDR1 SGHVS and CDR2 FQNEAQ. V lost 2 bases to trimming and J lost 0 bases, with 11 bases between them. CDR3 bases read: TGTGCCAGCAGCTTAACCCTCCCCAGCTCCTACAATGAG. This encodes CASSLTLPSSYNE. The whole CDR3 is CASSLTLPSSYNEQFF.

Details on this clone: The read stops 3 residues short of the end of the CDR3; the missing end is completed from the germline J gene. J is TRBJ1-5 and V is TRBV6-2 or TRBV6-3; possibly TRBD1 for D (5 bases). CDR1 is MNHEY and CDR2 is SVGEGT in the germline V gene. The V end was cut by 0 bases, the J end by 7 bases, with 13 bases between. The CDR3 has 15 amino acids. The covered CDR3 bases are TGTGCCAGCAGTTACTCGACGGGGGGAGGGCAGCCC. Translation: CASSYSTGGGQP. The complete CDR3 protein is CASSYSTGGGQPQHF.

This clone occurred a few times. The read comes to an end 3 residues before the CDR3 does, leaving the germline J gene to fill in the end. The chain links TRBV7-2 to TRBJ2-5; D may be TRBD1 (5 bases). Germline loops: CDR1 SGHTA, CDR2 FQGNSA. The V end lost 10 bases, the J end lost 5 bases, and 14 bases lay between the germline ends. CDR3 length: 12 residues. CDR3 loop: CATQSGYETQYF. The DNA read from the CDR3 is TGTGCCACCCAATCAGGGTACGAGACC.

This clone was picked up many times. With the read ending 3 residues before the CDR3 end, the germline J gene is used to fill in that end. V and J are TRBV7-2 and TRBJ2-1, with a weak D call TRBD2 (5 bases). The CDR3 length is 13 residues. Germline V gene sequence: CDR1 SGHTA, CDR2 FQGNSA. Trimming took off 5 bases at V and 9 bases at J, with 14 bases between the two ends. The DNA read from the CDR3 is TGTGCCAGCAGCGCCGGGTCTCGGGGTGAG. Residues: CASSAGSRGE. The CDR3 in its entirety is CASSAGSRGEQFF.

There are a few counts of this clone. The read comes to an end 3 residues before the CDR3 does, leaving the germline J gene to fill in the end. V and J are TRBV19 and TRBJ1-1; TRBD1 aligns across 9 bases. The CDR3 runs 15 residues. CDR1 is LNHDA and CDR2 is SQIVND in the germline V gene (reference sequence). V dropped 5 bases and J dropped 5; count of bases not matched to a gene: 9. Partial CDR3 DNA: TGTGCCAGTAGTCCAAAGGGACAGGGAGGTACTGAA. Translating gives CASSPKGQGGTE. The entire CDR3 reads CASSPKGQGGTEAFF.